This T cell receptor (beta chain) is drawn from a study of monozygotic twins with inflammatory bowel disease. TCRdb re-called the 5' RACE reads and shows each CDR3 protein once, DNA omitted. The ten most abundant clones cover just over 2.5% of a sample with approximately 400,000 distinct CDR3 sequences. The CDR3 extends over 16 amino acids. Per the germline V gene, CDR1 is MNHEY and CDR2 is SVGEGT. The rearrangement joins TRBV6-2 or TRBV6-3 to TRBJ2-7; absent DNA, TCRdb's TRBD1 call cannot be checked. The sample consisted of blood. The clonotype comes from a human donor with ulcerative colitis or Crohn's disease, or a healthy co-twin of an affected twin (not recorded which). The chain's CDR3 is CASSRSGTARSYEQYF.